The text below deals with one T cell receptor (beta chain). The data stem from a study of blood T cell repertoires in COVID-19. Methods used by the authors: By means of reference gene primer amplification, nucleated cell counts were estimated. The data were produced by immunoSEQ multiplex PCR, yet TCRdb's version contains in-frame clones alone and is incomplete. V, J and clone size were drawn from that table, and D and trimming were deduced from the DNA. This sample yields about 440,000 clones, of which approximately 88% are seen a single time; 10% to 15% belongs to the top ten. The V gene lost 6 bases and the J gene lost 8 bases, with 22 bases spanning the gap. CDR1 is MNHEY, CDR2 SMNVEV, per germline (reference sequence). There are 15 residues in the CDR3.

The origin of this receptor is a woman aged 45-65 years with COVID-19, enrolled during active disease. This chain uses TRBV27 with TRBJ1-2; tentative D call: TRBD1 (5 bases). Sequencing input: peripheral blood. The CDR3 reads CASSFQGTPTGGYTF. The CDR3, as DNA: TGTGCCAGCAGCTTCCAAGGGACTCCTACGGGAGGCTACACCTTC.